Listed below are T cell receptor beta chains from one sample, sequenced in a study of shared clonotypes between healthy human individuals. TCRdb keeps only in-frame clones here, not all; method: immunoSEQ multiplex PCR. This sample yields about 870,000 clones, of which more than 85% are seen a single time; around 24% belongs to the top ten. The sample taken for sequencing was naive CD8+ T cells sorted from blood. These receptors all come from a man younger than 45 in good health. The CDR3 runs from the conserved cysteine through the conserved F or W. A D gene is named only where the DNA matches it firmly. The size entry is marked missing in some rows and otherwise reads once, few, many or a size class.

cdr3_length j_call d_call clone_size v_call cdr3_aa cdr3_nt
16 TRBJ1-5 . once TRBV7-2 CASSLLVRTAGQPQHF TGTGCCAGCAGCTTATTGGTCCGGACGGCGGGTCAGCCCCAGCATTTT
15 TRBJ2-1 TRBD2 . TRBV27 CASSLGTSGRHEQFF TGTGCCAGCAGTTTGGGGACTAGCGGGAGGCACGAGCAGTTCTTC
17 TRBJ2-5 . . TRBV7-8 CASSFTWQGGEEETQYF TGTGCCAGCAGCTTTACGTGGCAGGGGGGAGAAGAGGAGACCCAGTACTTC
19 TRBJ2-6 TRBD2 . TRBV9 CASSVLAGDEGTGANVLTF TGTGCCAGCAGCGTACTAGCGGGAGATGAAGGCACTGGGGCCAACGTCCTGACTTTC
15 TRBJ2-1 . once TRBV9 CASSETGFSYNEQFF TGTGCCAGCAGCGAAACAGGGTTCTCCTACAATGAGCAGTTCTTC
15 TRBJ2-2 . . TRBV2 CASSEWGANTGELFF TGTGCCAGCAGTGAATGGGGGGCGAACACCGGGGAGCTGTTTTTT
17 TRBJ2-7 TRBD1 . TRBV4-1 CASSQEGGGPRSYEQYF TGCGCCAGCAGCCAAGAAGGGGGCGGGCCCCGCTCCTACGAGCAGTACTTC
16 TRBJ2-3 . . TRBV27 CASSSDLGAFTDTQYF TGTGCCAGCAGTTCGGATCTGGGGGCTTTCACAGATACGCAGTATTTT
15 TRBJ1-3 . . TRBV7-2 CASSLDLTGGNTIYF TGTGCCAGCAGCTTAGATTTGACAGGTGGAAACACCATATATTTT
15 TRBJ1-1 . . TRBV4-3 CASSQDLIRDTEAFF TGCGCCAGCAGCCAAGACCTTATCCGGGACACTGAAGCTTTCTTT
18 TRBJ2-5 TRBD2 . TRBV11-2 CAGSLRLAGDRLRETQYF TGTGCCGGCAGCCTGAGACTAGCGGGAGATAGGCTGCGAGAGACCCAGTACTTC
13 TRBJ2-2 . . TRBV28 CASSLLGDGELFF TGTGCCAGCAGTTTATTAGGCGACGGGGAGCTGTTTTTT
13 TRBJ2-7 . . TRBV7-9 CASSQAGAHEQYF TGTGCCAGCAGCCAGGCCGGGGCGCACGAGCAGTACTTC
16 TRBJ2-7 . . TRBV7-9 CASSPRAGKRTYEQYF TGTGCCAGCAGCCCTAGGGCGGGGAAAAGGACCTACGAGCAGTACTTC
19 TRBJ2-1 . . TRBV10-3 CAISLVVDPGMGKKNEQFF TGTGCCATCAGCTTAGTAGTGGACCCAGGGATGGGGAAAAAGAATGAGCAGTTCTTC
13 TRBJ1-1 . . TRBV4-2 CASSPETATEAFF TGTGCCAGCAGCCCTGAGACAGCCACTGAAGCTTTCTTT
11 TRBJ2-2 . . TRBV9 CASMRAGELFF TGTGCCAGCATGCGAGCCGGGGAGCTGTTTTTT
15 TRBJ1-5 . . TRBV19 CASSIDGAYGQPQHF TGTGCCAGTAGTATAGATGGGGCTTACGGTCAGCCCCAGCATTTT
15 TRBJ2-7 TRBD2 once TRBV19 CASKVGTSGKYEQYF TGTGCCAGTAAGGTCGGGACTAGCGGGAAATACGAGCAGTACTTC
14 TRBJ2-1 . . TRBV6-1 CASSGNLQGTEQFF TGTGCCAGCAGTGGAAACCTACAGGGAACTGAGCAGTTCTTC
17 TRBJ2-2 TRBD1 . TRBV7-9 CASSQPLRDRDTGELFF TGTGCCAGCAGCCAACCTCTCCGGGACAGGGACACCGGGGAGCTGTTTTTT
13 TRBJ1-5 TRBD1 . TRBV29-1 CSVAEGANQPQHF TGCAGCGTTGCCGAGGGGGCGAATCAGCCCCAGCATTTT
15 TRBJ1-4 . . TRBV28 CASSRGKTKGEKLFF TGTGCCAGCAGTCGCGGAAAGACAAAAGGCGAAAAACTGTTTTTT
15 TRBJ2-7 . . TRBV5-8 CASSLLPTRLGEQYF TGTGCCAGCAGCTTACTACCTACCAGGTTGGGCGAGCAGTACTTC
17 TRBJ2-1 . . TRBV5-5 CASSLGTGGVLYNEQFF TGTGCCAGCAGCTTGGGTACAGGCGGTGTTTTGTACAATGAGCAGTTCTTC
13 TRBJ1-2 . . TRBV9 CASQPYSNYGYTF TGTGCCAGCCAACCATACTCTAACTATGGCTACACCTTC
12 TRBJ2-7 . . TRBV5-6 CASSLVGYEQYF TGTGCCAGCAGCTTGGTAGGGTACGAGCAGTACTTC
13 TRBJ2-7 . . TRBV7-8 CASRGQLSYEQYF TGTGCCAGCAGGGGCCAACTCTCCTACGAGCAGTACTTC
15 TRBJ2-1 . once TRBV28 CASIGGRFSYNEQFF TGTGCCAGCATTGGGGGACGGTTTTCCTACAATGAGCAGTTCTTC
15 TRBJ1-2 . . TRBV4-1 CASSQAQDRLKGYTF TGCGCCAGCAGCCAAGCCCAAGACAGGCTCAAGGGCTACACCTTC
15 TRBJ2-1 TRBD2 . TRBV27 CASRSGTNSYNEQFF TGTGCCAGCAGGTCCGGGACTAATTCCTACAATGAGCAGTTCTTC
15 TRBJ2-7 . . TRBV6-5 CASRPTPGIAYEQYF TGTGCCAGCAGGCCGACTCCGGGGATCGCCTACGAGCAGTACTTC
14 TRBJ1-4 . once TRBV7-9 CASSLGLLGEKLFF TGTGCCAGCAGCTTAGGGCTTCTCGGTGAAAAACTGTTTTTT